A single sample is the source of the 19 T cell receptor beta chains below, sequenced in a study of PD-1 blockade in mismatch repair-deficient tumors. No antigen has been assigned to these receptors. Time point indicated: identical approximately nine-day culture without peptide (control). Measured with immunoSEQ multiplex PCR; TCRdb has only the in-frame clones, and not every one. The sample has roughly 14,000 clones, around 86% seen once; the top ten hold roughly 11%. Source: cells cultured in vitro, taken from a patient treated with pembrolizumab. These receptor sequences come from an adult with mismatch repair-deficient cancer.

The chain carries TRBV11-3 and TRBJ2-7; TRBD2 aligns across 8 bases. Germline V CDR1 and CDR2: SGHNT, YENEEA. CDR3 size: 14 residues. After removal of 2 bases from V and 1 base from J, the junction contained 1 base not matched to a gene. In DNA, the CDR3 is TGTGCCAGCAGCTTAACTAGCGGTTCCTACGAGCAGTACTTC. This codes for CASSLTSGSYEQYF.

The CDR3 reads CASSYETSQYF. In DNA form, the CDR3 reads TGTGCCAGCAGTTACGAGACATCCCAGTACTTC. The chain couples TRBV6-5 to TRBJ2-5; D is unclear. Germline CDR1 reads MNHEY; CDR2 reads SVGAGI. Trimming took off 2 bases at V and 9 bases at J, with 7 bases between the two ends. The CDR3 extends over 11 amino acids.

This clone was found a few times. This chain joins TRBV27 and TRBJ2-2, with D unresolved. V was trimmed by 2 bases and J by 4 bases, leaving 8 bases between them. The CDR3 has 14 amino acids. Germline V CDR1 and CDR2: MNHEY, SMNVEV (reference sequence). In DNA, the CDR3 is TGTGCCAGCAGTTTAACAGCCTTCACCGGGGAGCTGTTTTTT. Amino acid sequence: CASSLTAFTGELFF.

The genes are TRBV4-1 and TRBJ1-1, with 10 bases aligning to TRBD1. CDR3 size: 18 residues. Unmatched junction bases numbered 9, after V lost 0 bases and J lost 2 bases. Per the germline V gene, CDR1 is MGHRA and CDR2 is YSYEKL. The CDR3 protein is CASSQDGEDRGLNTEAFF. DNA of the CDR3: TGCGCCAGCAGCCAAGACGGAGAAGACAGGGGGCTTAACACTGAAGCTTTCTTT.

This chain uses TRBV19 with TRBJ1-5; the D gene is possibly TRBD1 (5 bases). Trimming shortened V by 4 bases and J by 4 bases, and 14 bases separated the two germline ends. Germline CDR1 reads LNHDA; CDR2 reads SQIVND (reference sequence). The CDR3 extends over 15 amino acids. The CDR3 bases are TGTGCCAGTAGTAAGGGGACGGGTTTGAATCAGCCCCAGCATTTT. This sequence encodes CASSKGTGLNQPQHF.

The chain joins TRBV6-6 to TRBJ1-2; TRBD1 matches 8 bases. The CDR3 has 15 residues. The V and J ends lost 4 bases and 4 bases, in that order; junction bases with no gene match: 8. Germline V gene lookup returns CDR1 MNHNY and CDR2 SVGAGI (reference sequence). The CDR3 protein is CASSLIDRGSYGYTF. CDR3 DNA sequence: TGTGCCAGCAGTTTGATCGACAGGGGAAGCTATGGCTACACCTTC.

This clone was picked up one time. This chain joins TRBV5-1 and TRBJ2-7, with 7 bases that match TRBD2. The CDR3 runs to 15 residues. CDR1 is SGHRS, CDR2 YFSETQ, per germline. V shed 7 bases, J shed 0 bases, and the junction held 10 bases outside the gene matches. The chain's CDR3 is CASAAGRGGSYEQYF. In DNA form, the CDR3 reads TGCGCCAGCGCTGCGGGGAGGGGAGGCTCCTACGAGCAGTACTTC.

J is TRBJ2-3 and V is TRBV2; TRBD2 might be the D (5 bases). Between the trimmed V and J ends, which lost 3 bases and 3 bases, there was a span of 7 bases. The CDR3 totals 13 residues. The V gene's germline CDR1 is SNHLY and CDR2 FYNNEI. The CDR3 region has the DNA TGTGCCAGCAGTGAGGGAGCGACAGATACGCAGTATTTT. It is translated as CASSEGATDTQYF. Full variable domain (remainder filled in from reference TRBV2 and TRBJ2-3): EPEVTQTPSHQVTQMGQEVILRCVPISNHLYFYWYRQILGQKVEFLVSFYNNEISEKSEIFDDQFSVERPDGSNFTLKIRSTKLEDSAMYFCASSEGATDTQYFGPGTRLTVL.

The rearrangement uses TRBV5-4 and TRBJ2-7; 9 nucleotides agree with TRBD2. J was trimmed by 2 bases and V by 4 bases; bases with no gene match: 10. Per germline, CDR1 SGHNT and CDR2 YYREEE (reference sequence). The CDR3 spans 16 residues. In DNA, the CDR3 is TGTGCCAGCAGCCCCGGTGGAGCGGGAGGCACCTACGAGCAGTACTTC. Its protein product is CASSPGGAGGTYEQYF. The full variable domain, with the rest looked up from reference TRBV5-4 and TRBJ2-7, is ETGVTQSPTHLIKTRGQQVTLRCSSQSGHNTVSWYQQALGQGPQFIFQYYREEENGRGNFPPRFSGLQFPNYSSELNVNALELDDSALYLCASSPGGAGGTYEQYFGPGTRLTVT.

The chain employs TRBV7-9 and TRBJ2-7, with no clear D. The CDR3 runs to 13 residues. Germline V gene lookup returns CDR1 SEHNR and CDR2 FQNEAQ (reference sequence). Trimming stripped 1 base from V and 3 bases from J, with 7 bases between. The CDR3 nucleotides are TGTGCCAGCAGCTTAGGGAGTGGCTACGAGCAGTACTTC. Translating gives CASSLGSGYEQYF.

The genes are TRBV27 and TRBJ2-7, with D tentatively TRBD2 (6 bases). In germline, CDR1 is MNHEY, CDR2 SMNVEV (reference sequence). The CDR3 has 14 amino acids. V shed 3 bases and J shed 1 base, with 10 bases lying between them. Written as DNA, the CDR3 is TGTGCCAGCAGTTTGCGGGGCCCTTCCTACGAGCAGTACTTC. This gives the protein CASSLRGPSYEQYF.

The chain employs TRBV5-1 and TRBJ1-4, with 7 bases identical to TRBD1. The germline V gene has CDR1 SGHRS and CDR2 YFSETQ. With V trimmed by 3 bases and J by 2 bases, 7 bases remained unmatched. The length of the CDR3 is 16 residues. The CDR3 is CASSSQQGSTNEKLFF. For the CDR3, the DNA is TGCGCCAGCAGCTCGCAACAGGGGTCTACTAATGAAAAACTGTTTTTT.

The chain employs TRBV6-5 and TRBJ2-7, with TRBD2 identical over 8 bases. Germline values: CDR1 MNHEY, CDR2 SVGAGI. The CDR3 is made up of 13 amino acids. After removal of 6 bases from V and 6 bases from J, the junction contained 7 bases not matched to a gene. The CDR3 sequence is CASRRTSSAEQYF. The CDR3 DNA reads TGTGCCAGCAGAAGGACTAGCTCCGCCGAGCAGTACTTC.

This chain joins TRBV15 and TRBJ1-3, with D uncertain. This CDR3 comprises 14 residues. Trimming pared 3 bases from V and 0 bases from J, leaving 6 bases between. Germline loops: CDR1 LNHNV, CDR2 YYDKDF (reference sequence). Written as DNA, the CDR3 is TGTGCCACCAGCAGCGCGAGCTCTGGAAACACCATATATTTT. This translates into CATSSASSGNTIYF.

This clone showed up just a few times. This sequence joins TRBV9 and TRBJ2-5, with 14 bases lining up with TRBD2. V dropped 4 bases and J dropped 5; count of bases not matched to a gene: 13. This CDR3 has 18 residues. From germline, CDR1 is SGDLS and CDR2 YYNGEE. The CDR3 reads CASSRMGLAGAPVETQYF. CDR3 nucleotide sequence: TGTGCCAGCAGCCGAATGGGACTAGCGGGAGCGCCGGTTGAGACCCAGTACTTC.

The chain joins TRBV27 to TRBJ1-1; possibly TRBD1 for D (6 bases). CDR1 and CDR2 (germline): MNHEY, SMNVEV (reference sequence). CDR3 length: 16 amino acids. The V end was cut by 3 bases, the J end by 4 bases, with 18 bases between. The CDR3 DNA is TGTGCCAGCAGTTTCTCAATTCCACAGGGACTCACTGAAGCTTTCTTT. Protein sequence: CASSFSIPQGLTEAFF.

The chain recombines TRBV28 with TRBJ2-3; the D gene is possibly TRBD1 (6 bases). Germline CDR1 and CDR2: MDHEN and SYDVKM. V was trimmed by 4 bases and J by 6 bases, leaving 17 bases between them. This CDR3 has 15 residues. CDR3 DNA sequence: TGTGCCAGCAGTTCAAACAGGGTTCCCCAGGATACGCAGTATTTT. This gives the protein CASSSNRVPQDTQYF.

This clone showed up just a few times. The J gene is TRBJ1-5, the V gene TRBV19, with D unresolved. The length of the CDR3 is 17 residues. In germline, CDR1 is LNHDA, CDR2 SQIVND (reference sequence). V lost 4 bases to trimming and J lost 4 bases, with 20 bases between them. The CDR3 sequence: CASSTFTDPPWNQPQHF. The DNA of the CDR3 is TGTGCCAGTAGTACTTTCACAGACCCGCCTTGGAATCAGCCCCAGCATTTT. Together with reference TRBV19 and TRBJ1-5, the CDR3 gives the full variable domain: DGGITQSPKYLFRKEGQNVTLSCEQNLNHDAMYWYRQDPGQGLRLIYYSQIVNDFQKGDIAEGYSVSREKKESFPLTVTSAQKNPTAFYLCASSTFTDPPWNQPQHFGDGTRLSIL.

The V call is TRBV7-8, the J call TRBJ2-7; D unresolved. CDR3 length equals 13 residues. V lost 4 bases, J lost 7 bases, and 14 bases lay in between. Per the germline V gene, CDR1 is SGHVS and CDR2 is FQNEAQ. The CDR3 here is CASSSIPAGEQYF. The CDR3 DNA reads TGTGCCAGCAGCTCCATCCCTGCTGGAGAGCAGTACTTC.